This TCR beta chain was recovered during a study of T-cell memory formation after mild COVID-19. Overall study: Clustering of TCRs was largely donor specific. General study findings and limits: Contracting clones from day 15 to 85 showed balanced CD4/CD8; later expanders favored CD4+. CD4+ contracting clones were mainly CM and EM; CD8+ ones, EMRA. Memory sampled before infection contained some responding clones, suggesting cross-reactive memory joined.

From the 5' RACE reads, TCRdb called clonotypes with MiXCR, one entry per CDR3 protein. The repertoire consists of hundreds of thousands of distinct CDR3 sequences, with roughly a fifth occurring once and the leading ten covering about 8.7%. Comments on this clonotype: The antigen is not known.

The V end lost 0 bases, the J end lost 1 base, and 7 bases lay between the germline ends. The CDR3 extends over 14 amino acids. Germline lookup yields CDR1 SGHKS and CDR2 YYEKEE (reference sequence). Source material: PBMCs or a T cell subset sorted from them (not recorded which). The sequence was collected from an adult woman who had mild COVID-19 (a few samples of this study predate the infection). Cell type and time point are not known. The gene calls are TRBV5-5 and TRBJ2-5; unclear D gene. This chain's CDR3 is CASSLGAVQETQYF. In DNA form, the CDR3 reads TGTGCCAGCAGCTTGGGCGCGGTCCAAGAGACCCAGTACTTC.